This is a list of T cell receptor beta chains from one sample in a study of blood T cell repertoires in COVID-19. Assay: immunoSEQ multiplex PCR; the TCRdb copy retains only in-frame clones and omits some. Here the sample spans around 500,000 clones, 70% to 90% being singletons. Sequencing was done on a sample of peripheral blood. These receptors originate from a human donor in a cohort sampled during active COVID-19. CDR3s include the opening cysteine and the closing phenylalanine or tryptophan. The D gene is left open where the match is weak. Rows may omit the clone size; those that give it use once, few, many or a size class.

TRBV29-1,TRBD1,16,TRBJ1-1,.,CSVEDRTGARNTEAFF,TGCAGCGTTGAAGATCGGACAGGTGCAAGGAACACTGAAGCTTTCTTT
TRBV30,.,13,TRBJ2-7,few,CAWRWAGVPEQYF,TGTGCCTGGAGGTGGGCAGGGGTTCCCGAGCAGTACTTC
TRBV7-3,TRBD1,15,TRBJ1-1,.,CASSLMTGGNTEAFF,TGTGCCAGCAGCTTAATGACAGGGGGTAACACTGAAGCTTTCTTT
TRBV5-1,TRBD1,17,TRBJ1-2,.,CASSGGGTDKSNYGYTF,TGCGCCAGCAGCGGTGGAGGGACAGATAAATCTAACTATGGCTACACCTTC
TRBV5-1,.,16,TRBJ2-1,.,CASSPSTGLSYNEQFF,TGCGCCAGCAGCCCTTCTACAGGTTTATCCTACAATGAGCAGTTCTTC
TRBV7-3,TRBD2,15,TRBJ2-3,.,CASSFAGGPTDTQYF,TGTGCCAGCAGCTTTGCGGGAGGGCCCACAGATACGCAGTATTTT
TRBV7-2,.,14,TRBJ2-5,.,CASSFRGRGETQYF,TGTGCCAGCAGCTTTCGGGGCAGGGGAGAGACCCAGTACTTC
TRBV27,.,13,TRBJ1-2,.,CASSSRQGLGYTF,TGTGCCAGCAGTTCACGGCAGGGGCTCGGCTACACCTTC
TRBV5-6,.,16,TRBJ1-4,.,CASTDGGAGTNEKLFF,TGTGCCAGCACCGACGGCGGGGCAGGCACAAATGAAAAACTGTTTTTT
TRBV6-5,.,13,TRBJ2-7,.,CASSFSRRYEQYF,TGTGCCAGCAGTTTCTCTAGGCGGTACGAGCAGTACTTC
TRBV3-1/TRBV3-2,.,15,TRBJ1-2,.,CASSTHRGGSYGYTF,TGTGCCAGCAGCACCCACCGCGGAGGTAGCTATGGCTACACCTTC
TRBV11-3,.,14,TRBJ2-7,.,CASSSQGTMHEQYF,TGTGCCAGCAGCTCCCAGGGGACTATGCACGAGCAGTACTTC
TRBV6-2/TRBV6-3,TRBD2,15,TRBJ2-1,.,CASSLGGVPQVEQFF,TGTGCCAGCAGTTTGGGGGGGGTTCCCCAGGTTGAGCAGTTCTTC
TRBV19,.,13,TRBJ1-4,.,CASSISHNEKLFF,TGTGCCAGTAGTATCTCCCACAACGAAAAACTGTTTTTT
TRBV6-2/TRBV6-3,TRBD1,18,TRBJ1-1,.,CASSYSVYRGVLNTEAFF,TGTGCCAGCAGTTACTCAGTATACAGGGGCGTTTTGAACACTGAAGCTTTCTTT
TRBV28,.,12,TRBJ1-5,.,CASSISNQPQHF,TGTGCCAGCAGTATAAGCAATCAGCCCCAGCATTTT
TRBV2,TRBD1,15,TRBJ2-7,.,CASSDRDRDIYEQYF,TGTGCCAGCAGTGACCGGGACAGGGACATCTACGAGCAGTACTTC
TRBV9,.,15,TRBJ2-1,.,CASSVDPYPYNEQFF,TGTGCCAGCAGCGTAGATCCTTATCCCTACAATGAGCAGTTCTTC
TRBV5-4,.,14,TRBJ2-3,.,CASSPVSRTDTQYF,TGTGCCAGCAGCCCCGTTAGTCGTACAGATACGCAGTATTTT
TRBV4-3,TRBD2,14,TRBJ2-7,.,CASSRRAGTYEQYF,TGCGCCAGCAGCCGACGAGCGGGGACCTACGAGCAGTACTTC
TRBV28,.,14,TRBJ2-1,.,CASSLGTSYNEQFF,TGTGCCAGCAGTTTAGGGACAAGTTACAATGAGCAGTTCTTC
TRBV28,.,14,TRBJ2-7,.,CASSLRGWNYEQYF,TGTGCCAGCAGTTTAAGGGGGTGGAACTACGAGCAGTACTTC
TRBV11-2,.,12,TRBJ1-2,.,CASSFSGYGYTF,TGTGCCAGCAGCTTCTCGGGTTACGGCTACACCTTC
TRBV21-1,.,15,TRBJ2-5,.,CASSRRGWGGETQYF,TGTGCCAGCAGCCGCCGGGGGTGGGGAGGAGAGACCCAGTACTTC
TRBV24-1,TRBD2,17,TRBJ2-3,.,CATSDPKAGGNTDTQYF,TGTGCCACCAGTGACCCTAAAGCGGGAGGGAACACAGATACGCAGTATTTT
TRBV7-3,TRBD2,16,TRBJ2-1,.,CASSAVGTSFYNEQFF,TGTGCCAGCAGCGCTGTGGGGACTAGCTTCTACAATGAGCAGTTCTTC